This TCR beta chain was sequenced during a study of T-cell memory formation after mild COVID-19. Study-wide background: There were largely donor-specific TCR clusters. Study-wide results and limits: Whereas later expanders leaned CD4+, clones contracting day 15 to 85 showed a balanced CD4/CD8 makeup. Pre-infection memory showed some responding clones, and this suggested that cross-reactive memory joined.

The V gene end was trimmed by 3 bases and the J gene end by 1 base; junction bases not matched to a gene: 7. CDR3 length equals 16 residues. Germline V gene sequence: CDR1 SGHRS, CDR2 YFSETQ. This clonotype was seen more than once but under ten times. What it binds is not known. Constant-segment primers served in 5'RACE that generated TCR alpha and TCR beta cDNA libraries bearing sample barcodes and UMIs. Each CDR3 protein is one row after TCRdb ran MiXCR on the 5' RACE reads. The sample shows about 320,000 distinct CDR3 sequences, 13% to 15% of them seen only once. The receptor was derived from a man younger than 35 who had mild COVID-19 (a few samples of this study predate the infection). Cell type and time point are not known. The sequenced sample was PBMCs or a T cell subset sorted from them (not recorded which). The rearrangement joins TRBV5-1 to TRBJ2-1, with 7 positions matching TRBD1. The CDR3 reads CASSSTGKNSYNEQFF. CDR3 sequence (DNA): TGCGCCAGCAGCTCGACAGGGAAGAATTCCTACAATGAGCAGTTCTTC.